This passage covers 18 T cell receptor beta chains from one sample sequenced in a study of cytomegalovirus exposure and HLA in healthy donors. The PCR ran on 60 Vbeta and 13 Jbeta primers. Here immunoSEQ multiplex PCR was the method, and the copy in TCRdb shows in-frame clones only, minus some. The sample holds 70,000 or so clones; more than 75% are singletons and the top ten take 1.5% to 2%. Sequenced input: PBMCs. These receptors all come from a man younger than 35 in good health and CMV-seronegative.

This clone is a singleton in its sample. This chain joins TRBV7-9 and TRBJ1-4; TRBD1 matches 9 bases. V gave up 5 bases and J gave up 8 bases; unmatched junction bases: 15. Looked up from germline, CDR1 is SEHNR and CDR2 is FQNEAQ (reference sequence). This CDR3 comprises 17 residues. The chain's CDR3 is CASSPGRGTGKMEKLFF. Here the CDR3 DNA reads TGTGCCAGCAGCCCGGGTAGGGGGACAGGGAAGATGGAAAAACTGTTTTTT.

This clone showed up just a few times. The V and J genes are TRBV28 and TRBJ2-7, with D possibly matching TRBD2 (5 bases). Trimming shortened V by 6 bases and J by 2 bases, and 5 bases separated the two germline ends. This CDR3 is 11 amino acids long. Germline V lookup: CDR1 MDHEN, CDR2 SYDVKM. The CDR3 DNA is TGTGCCAGCAGCGGGACCTACGAGCAGTACTTC. Amino acid sequence: CASSGTYEQYF.

The CDR3 DNA reads as TGTGCCAGCAGCTTCTTTCAGGGCTCTGGGGCCAACGTCCTGACTTTC. Its protein is CASSFFQGSGANVLTF. V usage is TRBV7-3 and J usage is TRBJ2-6; TRBD1 might be the D (5 bases). Germline V gene lookup returns CDR1 SGHTA and CDR2 FQGTGA. The CDR3 spans 16 residues. V was pared by 3 bases and J by 0 bases, with 9 bases between.

This chain connects TRBV4-3 to TRBJ1-5, with 7 bases identical to TRBD1. The junction had 5 bases not matched to a gene; V was cut back by 0 bases and J by 3 bases. The V gene's germline CDR1 is LGHNA and CDR2 YSLEER. The CDR3 spans 16 residues. The CDR3 here is CASSQDPGQINQPQHF. CDR3 DNA sequence: TGCGCCAGCAGCCAAGATCCGGGACAGATCAATCAGCCCCAGCATTTT.

This clone is a singleton in its sample. The chain combines TRBV6-6 with TRBJ2-3, with 9 bases matching TRBD1. This CDR3 is 16 amino acids long. Trimming cost V 2 bases and J 1 base; bases outside gene matches: 4. The V gene's germline CDR1 is MNHNY and CDR2 SVGAGI (reference sequence). The CDR3 coding sequence is TGTGCCAGCAGTTACGGGACAGGGATCCGCACAGATACGCAGTATTTT. It codes for CASSYGTGIRTDTQYF.

This clone was recorded only once. The chain uses TRBV28 and TRBJ1-4, with TRBD1 matching 9 bases. CDR1 is MDHEN, CDR2 SYDVKM, per germline. The CDR3 is 13 residues long. Unmatched junction bases numbered 7, after V lost 4 bases and J lost 13 bases. CDR3 sequence: CASSYGQGKRLFF. CDR3 in DNA: TGTGCCAGCAGTTATGGACAGGGGAAGAGACTGTTTTTT.

The genes are TRBV5-6 and TRBJ2-1; 10 nucleotides line up with TRBD2. The V segment lost 0 bases and the J segment 8 bases; nucleotides outside the gene matches: 8. Germline V gene data show CDR1 as SGHDT and CDR2 as YYEEEE. This CDR3 is built from 16 residues. Here the CDR3 reads CASSLAGSGRPYEQFF. The CDR3 DNA reads TGTGCCAGCAGCTTGGCCGGTAGCGGGAGGCCGTATGAGCAGTTCTTC.

J is TRBJ2-1 and V is TRBV5-1; TRBD2 matches 10 bases. Trimming cost V 4 bases and J 9 bases; bases outside gene matches: 10. The CDR3 contains 15 residues. Per germline, CDR1 SGHRS and CDR2 YFSETQ. The CDR3 DNA sequence: TGCGCCAGCAGCCCGGGGGGGACTAGCGAGGGTGAGCAGTTCTTC. Amino acids: CASSPGGTSEGEQFF. Drawing the rest from reference TRBV5-1 and TRBJ2-1, the complete variable domain is KAGVTQTPRYLIKTRGQQVTLSCSPISGHRSVSWYQQTPGQGLQFLFEYFSETQRNKGNFPGRFSGRQFSNSRSEMNVSTLELGDSALYLCASSPGGTSEGEQFFGPGTRLTVL.

The rearrangement uses TRBV19 and TRBJ2-3; D remains unclear. Trimming cost V 6 bases and J 2 bases, with 9 bases left between them. Germline CDR1 LNHDA, CDR2 SQIVND (reference sequence). This CDR3 has 13 amino acids. The CDR3 sequence: CASSGYLTDTQYF. The CDR3 nucleotides are TGTGCCAGTAGCGGGTACCTCACAGATACGCAGTATTTT. The entire variable domain, with the rest obtained from reference TRBV19 and TRBJ2-3, is as follows: DGGITQSPKYLFRKEGQNVTLSCEQNLNHDAMYWYRQDPGQGLRLIYYSQIVNDFQKGDIAEGYSVSREKKESFPLTVTSAQKNPTAFYLCASSGYLTDTQYFGPGTRLTVL.

V and J are TRBV2 and TRBJ2-2; TRBD1 matches at 8 bases. With 0 bases clipped from V and 7 bases from J, the junction kept 4 bases outside the gene matches. The CDR3 has 15 amino acids. CDR1 and CDR2 (germline): SNHLY, FYNNEI. CDR3 in amino acids: CASSEARGQFGELFF. The CDR3 DNA sequence: TGTGCCAGCAGTGAAGCCAGGGGGCAATTCGGGGAGCTGTTTTTT.

V and J are TRBV7-9 and TRBJ2-5, with D perhaps matching TRBD1 (5 bases). Between the trimmed V and J ends, which lost 7 bases and 5 bases, there was a span of 17 bases. The CDR3 is 14 amino acids. Germline assignment: CDR1 SEHNR and CDR2 FQNEAQ (reference sequence). CDR3 sequence (DNA): TGTGCCAGCATCGAACAAGGCAGGGCGGAGACCCAGTACTTC. Its translation is CASIEQGRAETQYF. Full variable domain (outside the CDR3, taken from reference TRBV7-9 and TRBJ2-5): DTGVSQNPRHKITKRGQNVTFRCDPISEHNRLYWYRQTLGQGPEFLTYFQNEAQLEKSRLLSDRFSAERPKGSFSTLEIQRTEQGDSAMYLCASIEQGRAETQYFGPGTRLLVL.

The chain combines TRBV28 with TRBJ2-7; the D gene is possibly TRBD2 (5 bases). This CDR3 contains 15 residues. CDR1 is MDHEN, CDR2 SYDVKM, per germline. V lost 4 bases to trimming and J lost 3 bases, with 16 bases between them. The CDR3 DNA reads TGTGCCAGCAGTTACCTTGGAGGACCAAACTACGAGCAGTACTTC. Translated, it gives CASSYLGGPNYEQYF.

J is TRBJ1-1 and V is TRBV19, with D hard to call. Germline V CDR1 and CDR2: LNHDA, SQIVND (reference sequence). V lost 3 bases and J lost 1, with 9 bases in between. The CDR3 extends over 14 amino acids. CDR3 residues: CASSMEGPNTEAFF. The DNA of the CDR3 is TGTGCCAGTAGTATGGAGGGCCCGAACACTGAAGCTTTCTTT.

This chain connects TRBV11-2 to TRBJ2-7; 9 bases fit TRBD1. CDR3 size: 18 residues. The J segment lost 6 bases and the V segment lost 2 bases, leaving 17 bases of the junction unmatched. Germline assignment: CDR1 SGHAT and CDR2 FQNNGV. Here the CDR3 reads CASSLLQGASNRRSEQYF. CDR3 DNA: TGTGCCAGCAGCTTATTACAGGGGGCTAGTAACCGGCGAAGCGAGCAGTACTTC. The full variable domain, rest sourced from reference TRBV11-2 and TRBJ2-7, is EAGVAQSPRYKIIEKRQSVAFWCNPISGHATLYWYQQILGQGPKLLIQFQNNGVVDDSQLPKDRFSAERLKGVDSTLKIQPAKLEDSAVYLCASSLLQGASNRRSEQYFGPGTRLTVT.

In this sample, this clone turned up once. The rearrangement links TRBV6-5 to TRBJ2-7; 8 bases fit TRBD2. This CDR3 is built from 15 residues. V gave up 6 bases and J gave up 2 bases; unmatched junction bases: 9. Germline V CDR1 and CDR2: MNHEY, SVGAGI. The CDR3: CASSLAGGEPYEQYF. The CDR3 nucleotides read TGTGCCAGCAGCCTTGCCGGGGGGGAACCCTACGAGCAGTACTTC.

The chain joins TRBV7-2 to TRBJ2-2; TRBD1 matches at 7 bases. The CDR3 extends over 16 amino acids. Germline CDR1 reads SGHTA; CDR2 reads FQGNSA. Germline trimming cut 5 bases from V and 0 bases from J; bases unmatched to any gene: 6. CDR3 in DNA: TGTGCCAGCAGCCCCCGGACAGGTACGAACACCGGGGAGCTGTTTTTT. This translates into CASSPRTGTNTGELFF.

The V call is TRBV9, the J call TRBJ2-3; D is uncertain. Germline lookup yields CDR1 SGDLS and CDR2 YYNGEE. Trimming cost V 5 bases and J 2 bases, with 9 bases left between them. The CDR3 covers 13 residues. The CDR3 is CASSRSFTDTQYF. The CDR3 region has the DNA TGTGCCAGCAGTCGGAGTTTCACAGATACGCAGTATTTT.

V gene TRBV2 combines with J gene TRBJ2-7; D gene ambiguous. The germline CDR1 and CDR2 sequences are SNHLY and FYNNEI. This CDR3 is 14 amino acids long. The V end was cut by 5 bases, the J end by 0 bases, with 11 bases between. This CDR3 is CASSLETHSYEQYF. CDR3 nucleotides: TGTGCCAGCAGTCTTGAGACACACTCCTACGAGCAGTACTTC.